The next 26 T cell receptor beta chains were all read from a single sample in a study of cytomegalovirus exposure and HLA in healthy donors (dated 2017 in TCRdb). Library construction relied on the immunoSEQ multiplex PCR assay. For the multiplex PCR, a mixture combining 60 forward primers for TCR Vbeta segments and 13 reverse primers for TCR Jbeta segments was used. Here the immuneACCESS table is served through TCRdb, limited to in-frame sequences with V and J called. Missing clones are a known gap in these copies; in checked studies unresolved V genes cover under half, and the rest lacks a known reason. The sample table contains approximately 130,000 clones; only one count was recorded for 75% to 85% of them. Of the sample, 5.9% falls within the top ten clones. The source material was PBMCs. The source is a woman in her forties in good health and CMV-seropositive.

This chain joins TRBV6-5 and TRBJ2-7; D call uncertain. The V end was cut by 7 bases, the J end by 4 bases, with 20 bases between. The CDR3 is made up of 15 amino acids. CDR1 is MNHEY, CDR2 SVGAGI, per germline. The CDR3 nucleotides read TGTGCCAGCATCTCGGCTGGAGTAAAGATTTACGAGCAGTACTTC. It yields the protein CASISAGVKIYEQYF.

This clone has just a few counts. The CDR3, as DNA: TGTGCCAGCAGCTTAAGTCAGGGGGGAGAGCAGTTCTTC. This sequence encodes CASSLSQGGEQFF. The J gene is TRBJ2-1, the V gene TRBV7-3, with D possibly being TRBD1 (7 bases). Germline V gene sequence: CDR1 SGHTA, CDR2 FQGTGA. Trimming stripped 1 base from V and 10 bases from J, with 11 bases between. There are 13 residues in the CDR3.

The chain combines TRBV28 with TRBJ2-1, with D tentatively TRBD2 (5 bases). Between the trimmed V and J ends, which lost 8 bases and 6 bases, there was a span of 11 bases. CDR1 is MDHEN, CDR2 SYDVKM, per germline. CDR3 length equals 12 residues. CDR3 in DNA: TGTGCCAGCGGAGGCACCCCCAATGAGCAGTTCTTC. It encodes CASGGTPNEQFF.

On this clone itself: This sample also contains other DNA sequences that code for the same CDR3. V is TRBV18 and J is TRBJ1-1, with 8 bases that match TRBD1. Germline CDR1 and CDR2: KGHSH and LQKENI. CDR3 length: 14 residues. The V segment lost 2 bases and the J segment 2 bases; nucleotides outside the gene matches: 1. CDR3 DNA sequence: TGTGCCAGCTCACCAGACAGGGGAAACACTGAAGCTTTCTTT. Protein sequence: CASSPDRGNTEAFF.

J is TRBJ2-1 and V is TRBV29-1, with D possibly matching TRBD1 (6 bases). Germline CDR1 SQVTM, CDR2 ANQGSEA. The CDR3 is 14 residues long. Trimming pared 5 bases from V and 5 bases from J, leaving 16 bases between. DNA of the CDR3: TGCAGCGTTTGGTCCAGGGGTCGGAACAATGAGCAGTTCTTC. It specifies CSVWSRGRNNEQFF.

In its sample, this clone was seen a few times. This rearrangement joins TRBV5-1 to TRBJ2-1; 16 nucleotides line up with TRBD2. This CDR3 is built from 20 residues. The germline gives CDR1 SGHRS, CDR2 YFSETQ. V was clipped by 3 bases and J by 3 bases; unmatched bases: 12. The CDR3 spells CASSSTVGGLAGGNYNEQFF. The CDR3 DNA reads as TGCGCCAGCAGCTCCACGGTGGGGGGACTAGCGGGAGGGAACTACAATGAGCAGTTCTTC. Using reference TRBV5-1 and TRBJ2-1 for the parts outside the CDR3, the full variable domain is KAGVTQTPRYLIKTRGQQVTLSCSPISGHRSVSWYQQTPGQGLQFLFEYFSETQRNKGNFPGRFSGRQFSNSRSEMNVSTLELGDSALYLCASSSTVGGLAGGNYNEQFFGPGTRLTVL.

In this sample, this clone turned up once. The chain carries TRBV6-6 and TRBJ1-2, with a weak D call TRBD1 (6 bases). This CDR3 contains 14 residues. Germline V gene sequence: CDR1 MNHNY, CDR2 SVGAGI (reference sequence). Between the trimmed V and J ends, which lost 7 bases and 7 bases, there was a span of 19 bases. This CDR3 is CASITPRDKRGYTF. The CDR3 DNA follows: TGTGCCAGCATCACCCCCCGGGACAAACGTGGCTACACCTTC.

This chain links TRBV6-5 with TRBJ1-2, with 9 nucleotides matching TRBD1. The CDR3 loop spans 13 amino acids. Germline V gene data show CDR1 as MNHEY and CDR2 as SVGAGI. V gave up 5 bases and J gave up 8 bases; unmatched junction bases: 6. The CDR3 region is CASSVPGQGGYTF. CDR3 coding DNA: TGTGCCAGCAGTGTCCCGGGACAGGGAGGCTACACCTTC.

This clone has only a few counts. The gene calls are TRBV15 and TRBJ1-1; the D is unclear. This CDR3 is 15 amino acids long. Trimming cost V 1 base and J 1 base, with 10 bases left between them. CDR1 is LNHNV, CDR2 YYDKDF, per germline (reference sequence). CDR3 amino acids: CATSRVRASNTEAFF. CDR3 coding DNA: TGTGCCACCAGCAGAGTGAGGGCTTCGAACACTGAAGCTTTCTTT.

The chain combines TRBV6-6 with TRBJ1-4; the D gene is possibly TRBD1 (5 bases). CDR1 MNHNY and CDR2 SVGAGI come from the germline V gene (reference sequence). This CDR3 is 15 amino acids long. V lost 4 bases and J lost 6, with 15 bases in between. CDR3 coding DNA: TGTGCCAGCAGTTCAGGGAGCGGGTTGTATGAAAAACTGTTTTTT. Protein: CASSSGSGLYEKLFF.

The V gene is TRBV9, the J gene TRBJ2-1, with 11 bases lining up with TRBD2. The CDR3 is 15 residues long. The germline V gene encodes CDR1 SGDLS and CDR2 YYNGEE. With V trimmed by 3 bases and J by 5 bases, 4 bases remained unmatched. The CDR3 DNA is TGTGCCAGCAGCGCCCATAGCGGGGGGGACAATGAGCAGTTCTTC. It encodes CASSAHSGGDNEQFF.

This clone appeared a few times. The genes are TRBV29-1 and TRBJ2-2; tentatively, D is TRBD1 (6 bases). Germline CDR1 and CDR2: SQVTM and ANQGSEA. The CDR3 contains 13 residues. V was clipped by 5 bases and J by 4 bases, with 11 bases between them. The CDR3: CSVSVGGTGELFF. The CDR3 nucleotides are TGCAGCGTTTCGGTAGGGGGCACCGGGGAGCTGTTTTTT.

The chain employs TRBV9 and TRBJ1-1, with D possibly being TRBD1 (6 bases). Germline V CDR1 and CDR2: SGDLS, YYNGEE. The CDR3 runs to 15 residues. The V and J ends lost 3 bases and 2 bases respectively, with 14 bases between them. The CDR3 loop is CASSGRDIRNTEAFF. In DNA, the CDR3 is TGTGCCAGCAGCGGTCGGGACATCAGAAACACTGAAGCTTTCTTT. The variable domain in full, with the rest retrieved from reference TRBV9 and TRBJ1-1, is DSGVTQTPKHLITATGQRVTLRCSPRSGDLSVYWYQQSLDQGLQFLIQYYNGEERAKGNILERFSAQQFPDLHSELNLSSLELGDSALYFCASSGRDIRNTEAFFGQGTRLTVV.

The chain is built from TRBV19 and TRBJ2-1, with no clear D. Trimming took 4 bases from V and 9 from J, leaving 16 bases between them. Germline-derived CDR1 and CDR2 are LNHDA and SQIVND (reference sequence). CDR3 length: 14 residues. CDR3 region: CASSTPGKRAEQFF. The CDR3, as DNA: TGTGCCAGTAGTACCCCCGGTAAACGTGCTGAGCAGTTCTTC. Complete variable domain (other parts from reference TRBV19 and TRBJ2-1): DGGITQSPKYLFRKEGQNVTLSCEQNLNHDAMYWYRQDPGQGLRLIYYSQIVNDFQKGDIAEGYSVSREKKESFPLTVTSAQKNPTAFYLCASSTPGKRAEQFFGPGTRLTVL.

The chain joins TRBV23-1 to TRBJ1-5; D uncertain. TRBV23-1 is an open reading frame whose function is uncertain. Trimming left V 2 bases short and J 7 bases short, with 15 bases between. This CDR3 has 15 residues. CDR3: CASSQRPLMEQPQHF. CDR3 sequence (DNA): TGCGCCAGCAGTCAAAGGCCCCTTATGGAGCAGCCCCAGCATTTT.

The chain links TRBV10-3 to TRBJ1-1, with 10 bases fitting TRBD1. The CDR3 is 19 residues long. CDR1 is ENHRY and CDR2 is SYGVKD in the germline V gene. The J segment lost 5 bases and the V segment lost 11 bases, leaving 26 bases of the junction unmatched. The CDR3 sequence: CAARAHRGTGASSVTEAFF. DNA for the CDR3: TGTGCCGCCCGTGCCCACCGGGGGACAGGGGCGTCATCGGTAACTGAAGCTTTCTTT.

This clone has just a few counts. The V call is TRBV25-1, the J call TRBJ2-3; 8 bases line up with TRBD2. V was pared by 1 base and J by 1 base, with 7 bases of the junction left unmatched. Germline V gene lookup returns CDR1 MGHDK and CDR2 SYGVNS. The CDR3 length is 17 residues. The CDR3: CASSEWSGSGGTDTQYF. Here the CDR3 DNA reads TGTGCCAGCAGTGAATGGAGCGGGAGTGGTGGCACAGATACGCAGTATTTT. Complete variable domain (other parts from reference TRBV25-1 and TRBJ2-3): EADIYQTPRYLVIGTGKKITLECSQTMGHDKMYWYQQDPGMELHLIHYSYGVNSTEKGDLSSESTVSRIRTEHFPLTLESARPSHTSQYLCASSEWSGSGGTDTQYFGPGTRLTVL.

This chain uses TRBV7-9 with TRBJ2-7, with a possible D match to TRBD1 (6 bases). The germline CDR1 and CDR2 sequences are SEHNR and FQNEAQ (reference sequence). The CDR3 totals 14 residues. V lost 2 bases and J 4 bases, leaving 12 bases between the germline ends. The CDR3 DNA reads as TGTGCCAGCAGCTTATACGCAACAGGGTACGAGCAGTACTTC. Protein: CASSLYATGYEQYF.

The chain joins TRBV6-6 to TRBJ2-1; D is unclear. The CDR3 loop spans 12 amino acids. Per germline, CDR1 MNHNY and CDR2 SVGAGI (reference sequence). Trimming took 4 bases from V and 7 from J, leaving 8 bases between them. The CDR3 nucleotides read TGTGCCAGCAGTTCCACTACGAATGAGCAGTTCTTC. Its protein product is CASSSTTNEQFF.

Written as DNA, the CDR3 is TGTGCCAGCAGCTCTGGGACTCATTCCTATAATTCACCCCTCCACTTT. Translating gives CASSSGTHSYNSPLHF. V usage is TRBV11-1 and J usage is TRBJ1-6; D is perhaps TRBD1 (5 bases). The CDR3 sequence is 16 residues long. Deletions cut 4 bases from V and 1 base from J, with 11 bases between. Germline CDR1 SGHAT, CDR2 FQDESV (reference sequence).

The V call is TRBV14, the J call TRBJ2-7; 8 nucleotides agree with TRBD2. Unmatched junction bases numbered 8, after V lost 4 bases and J lost 6 bases. The CDR3 sequence is 14 residues long. Germline V CDR1 and CDR2: SGHDN, FVKESK. The CDR3 here is CASSPRTSSGEQYF. The CDR3 bases are TGTGCCAGCAGCCCCCGGACTAGCAGCGGCGAGCAGTACTTC.

The chain couples TRBV2 to TRBJ2-3; 8 bases align to TRBD1. The CDR3 runs 15 residues. Trimming cost V 5 bases and J 2 bases; bases outside gene matches: 6. CDR1 is SNHLY and CDR2 is FYNNEI in the germline V gene. CDR3 sequence reads: CASSREQGDTDTQYF. CDR3 sequence (DNA): TGTGCCAGCAGTCGTGAACAGGGGGACACAGATACGCAGTATTTT.

This clone was counted a single time. V gene TRBV29-1 combines with J gene TRBJ1-2; a weak D match, TRBD1 (5 bases). The CDR3 sequence is 12 residues long. Germline CDR1 SQVTM, CDR2 ANQGSEA. Trimming cost V 3 bases and J 5 bases, with 10 bases left between them. Here the CDR3 reads CSVEGRVYGYTF. The CDR3 bases are TGCAGCGTTGAGGGCAGGGTGTATGGCTACACCTTC.

In its sample, this clone was seen a few times. The chain combines TRBV7-8 with TRBJ2-1; no firm D call. V lost 5 bases to trimming and J lost 5 bases, with 7 bases between them. Germline CDR1 and CDR2: SGHVS and FQNEAQ. CDR3 size: 12 residues. In nucleotides, the CDR3 is TGTGCCAGCAGCCCGCGAAACAATGAGCAGTTCTTC. Translating it yields CASSPRNNEQFF. The full variable domain, in which reference TRBV7-8 and TRBJ2-1 provide the parts outside the CDR3, is GAGVSQSPRYKVAKRGQDVALRCDPISGHVSLFWYQQALGQGPEFLTYFQNEAQLDKSGLPSDRFFAERPEGSVSTLKIQRTQQEDSAVYLCASSPRNNEQFFGPGTRLTVL.

The chain has TRBV28 and TRBJ1-1; D uncertain. Germline values: CDR1 MDHEN, CDR2 SYDVKM. The V gene lost 7 bases and the J gene lost 7 bases, with 10 bases spanning the gap. The CDR3 runs 11 residues. The CDR3, as DNA: TGTGCCAGCACCCCGGGATTTGAAGCTTTCTTT. Translating gives CASTPGFEAFF.

The chain carries TRBV4-2 and TRBJ1-1; TRBD1 agrees at 12 bases. With V trimmed by 5 bases and J by 6 bases, 4 bases remained unmatched. The CDR3 totals 14 residues. Germline CDR1 LGHNA, CDR2 YNFKEQ. CDR3 bases: TGTGCCAGCAGCGAGGGACAGGGGGCCTCTGAAGCTTTCTTT. Translated, it gives CASSEGQGASEAFF.